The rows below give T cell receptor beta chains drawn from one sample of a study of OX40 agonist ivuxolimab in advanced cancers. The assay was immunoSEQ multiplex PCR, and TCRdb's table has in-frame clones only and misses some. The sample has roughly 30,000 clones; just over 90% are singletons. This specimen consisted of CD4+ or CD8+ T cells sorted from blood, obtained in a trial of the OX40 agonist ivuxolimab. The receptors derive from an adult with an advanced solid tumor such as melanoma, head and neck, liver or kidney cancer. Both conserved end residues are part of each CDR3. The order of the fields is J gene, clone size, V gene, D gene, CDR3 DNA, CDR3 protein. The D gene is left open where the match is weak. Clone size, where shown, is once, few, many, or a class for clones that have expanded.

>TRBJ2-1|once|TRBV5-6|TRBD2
TGTGCCAGCAGCTTGGTTTTTCTAGCGGGGGGGAGCTCCTACAATGAGCAGTTCTTC
CASSLVFLAGGSSYNEQFF
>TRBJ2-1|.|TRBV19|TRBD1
TGTGCCAGTCGCCGGGACAGGGGGGGAAATGAGCAGTTCTTC
CASRRDRGGNEQFF
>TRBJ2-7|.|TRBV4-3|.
TGCGCCAGCAGCCCAGTAGGGGGGGGCTCCTACGAGCAGTACTTC
CASSPVGGGSYEQYF
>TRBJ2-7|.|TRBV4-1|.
TGCGCCAGCAGCCAGATAGGGCAGGATTACGAGCAGTACTTC
CASSQIGQDYEQYF
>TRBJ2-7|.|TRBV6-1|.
TGTGCCAATCGCAAGGACACTACCTACGAGCAGTACTTC
CANRKDTTYEQYF
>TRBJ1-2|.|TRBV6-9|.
TGTGCCAGCAAGACTAACTATGGCTACACCTTC
CASKTNYGYTF
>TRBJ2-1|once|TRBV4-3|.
TGCGCCAGCAGCCAAGGTAAGGCGGGACGCTACAATGAGCAGTTCTTC
CASSQGKAGRYNEQFF
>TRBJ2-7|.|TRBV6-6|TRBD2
TGTGCCAGCAGCTCCGGACTAGTCTACGAGCAGTACTTC
CASSSGLVYEQYF
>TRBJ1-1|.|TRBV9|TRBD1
TGTGCCAGCAGCGTGGCCGACAGGGCCACTGAAGCTTTCTTT
CASSVADRATEAFF
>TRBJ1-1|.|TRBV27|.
TGTGCCAGCAGTTTGGAGGGTAGCATGAACACTGAAGCTTTCTTT
CASSLEGSMNTEAFF
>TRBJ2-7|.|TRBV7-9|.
TGTGCCAGCGGGGCGGTCGGTAGCTACGAGCAGTACTTC
CASGAVGSYEQYF
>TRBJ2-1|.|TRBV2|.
TGTGCCAGCAGTGAGGGCTCCTACAATGAGCAGTTCTTC
CASSEGSYNEQFF
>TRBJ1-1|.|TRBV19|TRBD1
TGTGCCAGTAGTTACAGGGGGGACACTGAAGCTTTCTTT
CASSYRGDTEAFF
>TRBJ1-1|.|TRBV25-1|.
TGTGCCAGCCAGGTGAACACTGAAGCTTTCTTT
CASQVNTEAFF
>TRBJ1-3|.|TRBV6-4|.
TGTGCCAGCAGTGACTCCGTCCTCTCTGGAAACACCATATATTTT
CASSDSVLSGNTIYF
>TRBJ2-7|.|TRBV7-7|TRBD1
TGTGCTAGCAGCTTTGGACAGGGAATCGACGAGCAGTACTTC
CASSFGQGIDEQYF
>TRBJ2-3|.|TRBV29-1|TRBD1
TGCAGCGTCGAGGGGGCGGACCGAGACACAGATACGCAGTATTTT
CSVEGADRDTDTQYF
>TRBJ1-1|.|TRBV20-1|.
TGCAGTGCCCCCGAGAACACTGAAGCTTTCTTT
CSAPENTEAFF
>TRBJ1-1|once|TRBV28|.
TGTGCCAGCAGCCCCAGGGGGAACACTGAAGCTTTCTTT
CASSPRGNTEAFF
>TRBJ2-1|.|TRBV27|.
TGCGCCAGCAGTTTAGGGATCGGGACTTTTTCCTATGAGCAGTTCTTC
CASSLGIGTFSYEQFF
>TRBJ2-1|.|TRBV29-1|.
TGCAGCTTTTTCGGGTCCGATGAGCAGTTCTTC
CSFFGSDEQFF
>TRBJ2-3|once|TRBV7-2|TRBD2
TGTGCCAGCAACCGAGTGGGACTAGCGGGGGATACGCAGTATTTT
CASNRVGLAGDTQYF
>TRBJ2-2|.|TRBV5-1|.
TGCGCCAGCAGACAGGGTTCCGGGGAGCTGTTTTTT
CASRQGSGELFF
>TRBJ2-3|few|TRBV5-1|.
TGCGCCAGCAGGGAGGAGTCTGGGGGCTGGACAGATACGCAGTATTTT
CASREESGGWTDTQYF
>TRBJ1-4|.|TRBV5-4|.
TGTGCCAGCAGCTTGGGCGACGGTTCGGGGGAAAAACTGTTTTTT
CASSLGDGSGEKLFF
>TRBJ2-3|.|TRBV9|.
TGTGCCAGCAGCGTAGAGGGGGTCGGGGTCGGCACAGATACGCAGTATTTT
CASSVEGVGVGTDTQYF